This TCR beta chain was identified in a study of read filtering for tumor transcriptome and immune sequencing. As regards this clonotype: The antigen is unknown.

Study-level points and caveats: Roughly 80% of IR-seq clonotypes had a single read, yet these held roughly 3.3% of reads.

Molecular barcoded adaptors covering alpha/delta and beta/gamma chains were used on around 400 ng RNA. Each CDR3 protein is one row after TCRdb ran MiXCR on the reads. The table records 15,000 to 20,000 distinct CDR3 sequences, over 20% of them present only once. The material sequenced was a population of CD138-negative cells sorted from bone marrow. The receptor was isolated from a donor aged 40 or over with multiple myeloma.

This CDR3 reads CASSFSGDTQYF. As DNA, the CDR3 is TGTGCCAGCAGCTTCAGCGGGGATACGCAGTATTTT. V usage is TRBV7-9 and J usage is TRBJ2-3; D may be TRBD2 (6 bases). Trimming shortened V by 3 bases and J by 6 bases, and 7 bases separated the two germline ends. There are 12 residues in the CDR3. Looked up from germline, CDR1 is SEHNR and CDR2 is FQNEAQ (reference sequence).